This T cell receptor beta chain emerged from a study of identical twins. General study findings and limits: It was possible that invariant MAIT and iNKT cells partly confounded the zero-insertion analyses. Twins showed weaker excess sharing in their beta out-of-frame sequences. Donors were not followed over many years; analysis was cross-sectional.

MiXCR, applied by TCRdb to the 5' RACE reads, yields one record per CDR3 protein. The profile shows 250,000 or so distinct CDR3 sequences, roughly 8.7% of them singletons. The CDR3 spans 13 residues. V lost 4 bases and J lost 8, with 14 bases in between. There are many counts of this clonotype. The antigen remains unidentified. These sequences were also reported in another study, on yellow fever vaccine responses in identical twins. According to that study: As reported, the vaccine T cell response of twins seemed partly convergent and partly personalized.

This sequence was found in a woman aged 18-29 years in good health. The rearrangement links TRBV12-3 or TRBV12-4 to TRBJ1-2, with a tentative D call TRBD1 (6 bases). The specimen was CD8+ T cells sorted from blood. The CDR3 DNA reads TGTGCCAGCAGTTGGAACAGGGCTGGGGGCTACACCTTC. As protein: CASSWNRAGGYTF.